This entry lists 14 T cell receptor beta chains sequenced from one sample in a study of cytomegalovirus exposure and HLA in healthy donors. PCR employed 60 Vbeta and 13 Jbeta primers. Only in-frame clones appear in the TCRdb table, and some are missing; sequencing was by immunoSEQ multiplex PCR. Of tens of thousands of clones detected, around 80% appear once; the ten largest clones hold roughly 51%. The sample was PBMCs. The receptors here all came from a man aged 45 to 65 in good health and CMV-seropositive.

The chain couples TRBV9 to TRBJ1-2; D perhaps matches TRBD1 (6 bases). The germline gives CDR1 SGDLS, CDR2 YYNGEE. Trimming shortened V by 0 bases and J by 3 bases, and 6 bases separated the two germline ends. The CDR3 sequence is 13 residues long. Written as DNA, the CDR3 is TGTGCCAGCAGCGTAGAGGGGGACTATGGCTACACCTTC. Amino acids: CASSVEGDYGYTF.

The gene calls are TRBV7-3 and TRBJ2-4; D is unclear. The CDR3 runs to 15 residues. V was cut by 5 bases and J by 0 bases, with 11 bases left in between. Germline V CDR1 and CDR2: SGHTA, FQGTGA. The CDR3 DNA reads TGTGCCAGCAGCGTCACAGTCCTAGCCAAAAACATTCAGTACTTC. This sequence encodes CASSVTVLAKNIQYF. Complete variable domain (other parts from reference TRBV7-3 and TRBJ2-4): GAGVSQTPSNKVTEKGKYVELRCDPISGHTALYWYRQSLGQGPEFLIYFQGTGAADDSGLPNDRFFAVRPEGSVSTLKIQRTERGDSAVYLCASSVTVLAKNIQYFGAGTRLSVL.

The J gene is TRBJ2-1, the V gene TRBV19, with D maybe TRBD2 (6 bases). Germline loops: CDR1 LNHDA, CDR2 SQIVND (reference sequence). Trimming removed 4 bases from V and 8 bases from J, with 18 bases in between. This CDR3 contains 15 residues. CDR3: CASSRGIAVWDEQFF. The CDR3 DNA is TGTGCCAGTAGTAGGGGAATAGCGGTCTGGGATGAGCAGTTCTTC.

The CDR3 sequence: CASSLTRWGTGGYNEQFF. CDR3 coding DNA: TGCGCCAGCAGCTTGACCCGATGGGGGACAGGGGGCTACAATGAGCAGTTCTTC. The chain joins TRBV5-1 to TRBJ2-1, with 11 bases matching TRBD1. The V gene's germline CDR1 is SGHRS and CDR2 YFSETQ. Losses at the gene ends were 1 base for V and 3 bases for J; bases not matched to a gene: 9. The CDR3 spans 18 residues.

For the CDR3, the DNA is TGCGCCAGCAGCCGGACTAGCGGGAGGACCGCCGGGGAGCTGTTTTTT. Translation gives CASSRTSGRTAGELFF. The chain recombines TRBV4-1 with TRBJ2-2; 14 nucleotides line up with TRBD2. Germline trimming cut 4 bases from V and 6 bases from J; bases unmatched to any gene: 4. This CDR3 is 16 amino acids long. The germline CDR1 and CDR2 sequences are MGHRA and YSYEKL.

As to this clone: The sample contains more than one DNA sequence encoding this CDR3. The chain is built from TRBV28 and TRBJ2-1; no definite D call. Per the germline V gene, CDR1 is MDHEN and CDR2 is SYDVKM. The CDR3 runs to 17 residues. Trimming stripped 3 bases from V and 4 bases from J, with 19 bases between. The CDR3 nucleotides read TGTGCCAGCAGTTTGGCGCCCATAGACGGGTATTACAATGAGCAGTTCTTC. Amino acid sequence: CASSLAPIDGYYNEQFF.

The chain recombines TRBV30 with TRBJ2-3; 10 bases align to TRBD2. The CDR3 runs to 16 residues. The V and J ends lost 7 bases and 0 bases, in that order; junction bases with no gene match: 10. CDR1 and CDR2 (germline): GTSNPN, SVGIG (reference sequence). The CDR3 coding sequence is TGTGCCTCTGCTAGCGGGGGCGCCGCTAGCACAGATACGCAGTATTTT. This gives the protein CASASGGAASTDTQYF.

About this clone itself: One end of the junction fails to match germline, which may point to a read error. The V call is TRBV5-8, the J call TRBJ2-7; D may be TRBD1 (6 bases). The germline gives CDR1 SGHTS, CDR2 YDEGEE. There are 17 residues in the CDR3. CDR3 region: CVSSLPLPEIRGHEQYF. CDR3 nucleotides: TGTGTCAGCAGCTTACCCCTTCCTGAAATCAGGGGCCACGAGCAGTACTTC. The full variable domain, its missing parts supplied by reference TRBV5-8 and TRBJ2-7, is EAGVTQSPTHLIKTRGQQATLRCSPISGHTSVYWYQQALGLGLQFLLWYDEGEERNRGNFPPRFSGRQFPNYSSELNVNALELEDSALYLCVSSLPLPEIRGHEQYFGPGTRLTVT.

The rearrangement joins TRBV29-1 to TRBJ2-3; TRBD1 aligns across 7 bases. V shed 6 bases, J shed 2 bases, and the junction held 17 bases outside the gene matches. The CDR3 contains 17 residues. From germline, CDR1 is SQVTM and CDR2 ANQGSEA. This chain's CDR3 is CSVDSRATGSFTDTQYF. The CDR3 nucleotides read TGCAGCGTGGATAGCCGTGCGACAGGGTCATTCACAGATACGCAGTATTTT.

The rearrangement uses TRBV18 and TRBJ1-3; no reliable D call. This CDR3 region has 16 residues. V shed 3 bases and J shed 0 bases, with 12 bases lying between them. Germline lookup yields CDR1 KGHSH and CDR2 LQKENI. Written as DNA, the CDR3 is TGTGCCAGCTCACCTTTCCCCCGGAGCTCTGGAAACACCATATATTTT. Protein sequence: CASSPFPRSSGNTIYF.

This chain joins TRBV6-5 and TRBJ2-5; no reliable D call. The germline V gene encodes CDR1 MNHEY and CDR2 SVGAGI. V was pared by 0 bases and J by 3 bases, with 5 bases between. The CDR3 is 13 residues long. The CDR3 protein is CASSYSLKETQYF. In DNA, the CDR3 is TGTGCCAGCAGTTACTCCCTAAAAGAGACCCAGTACTTC.

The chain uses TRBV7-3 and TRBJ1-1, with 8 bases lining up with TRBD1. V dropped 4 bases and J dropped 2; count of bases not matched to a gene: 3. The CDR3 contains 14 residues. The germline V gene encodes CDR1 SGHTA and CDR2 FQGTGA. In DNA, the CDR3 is TGTGCCAGCAGCTCGCAGGGGGCTAACACTGAAGCTTTCTTT. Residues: CASSSQGANTEAFF.

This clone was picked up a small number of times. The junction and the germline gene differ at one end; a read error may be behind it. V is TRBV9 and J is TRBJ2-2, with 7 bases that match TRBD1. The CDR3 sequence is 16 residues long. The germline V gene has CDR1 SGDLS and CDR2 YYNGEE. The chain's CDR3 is CASSVATGTNNGELFF. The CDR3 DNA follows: TGTGCCAGCAGCGTAGCGACAGGGACCAACAACGGGGAGCTGTTTTTT.

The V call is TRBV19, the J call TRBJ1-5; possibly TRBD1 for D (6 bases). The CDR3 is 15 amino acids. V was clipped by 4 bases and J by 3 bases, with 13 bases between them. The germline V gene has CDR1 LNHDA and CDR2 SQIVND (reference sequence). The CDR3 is CASSTTGSFNQPQHF. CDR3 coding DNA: TGTGCCAGTAGTACTACAGGGTCCTTCAATCAGCCCCAGCATTTT.